This TCR beta chain was observed in a study of T cell responses to AZD1222 COVID-19 vaccine. The study's findings and limits: Baseline antibody screening turned up just six seropositive AZD1222 recipients. Compared with day 0, the breadth and depth of the Spike-specific TCR repertoire rose significantly after two doses of AZD1222. Regions left unmutated in variants are reportedly the target of nearly half of spike-specific TCRs. Most donors were white British and more were female, and clonal diversity was possibly underestimated.

Profiled with immunoSEQ multiplex PCR; TCRdb holds only in-frame clones, not every one. The sample contains roughly 170,000 clones, approximately 90% of which appear only once. Details on this clone: Its antigen is unknown.

Germline V gene data show CDR1 as PRHDT and CDR2 as FYEKMQ (reference sequence). The CDR3 sequence is 16 residues long. V lost 5 bases and J lost 2; bases outside the gene matches: 8. This chain joins TRBV13 and TRBJ1-2, with TRBD1 matching 10 bases. This TCR came from an adult in good health. This specimen was peripheral blood, taken on day 0 of AZD1222 vaccination. The CDR3 reads CASSEGTGEENYGYTF. DNA of the CDR3: TGTGCCAGCAGCGAAGGGACAGGGGAAGAAAACTATGGCTACACCTTC.